One and the same sample provided the 24 T cell receptor beta chains below, sequenced in a study of cytomegalovirus exposure and HLA in healthy donors (dated 2017 in TCRdb). Library preparation used the immunoSEQ multiplex PCR assay. A mixture of 60 forward primers for TCR Vbeta segments and 13 reverse primers for TCR Jbeta segments was used in the multiplex PCR. TCRdb took over this immuneACCESS table, retaining in-frame rearrangements with V and J assigned. Such tables are incomplete; in checked studies, under half of the missing clones stem from an unresolved V gene, and the remainder is unexplained. This sample gives roughly 190,000 clones in total; approximately 78% of them show up just once. The top ten clones comprise approximately 0.8% of the sample. The specimen sequenced was PBMCs. The receptor source for this set is a woman aged 18-29 years in good health and CMV-seronegative.

This chain links TRBV7-9 with TRBJ2-5, with a tentative D call TRBD2 (5 bases). CDR1 and CDR2 from the germline V gene are SEHNR and FQNEAQ (reference sequence). Trimming cost V 5 bases and J 0 bases, with 19 bases left between them. This CDR3 has 17 amino acids. The CDR3 nucleotides read TGTGCCAGCAGCCCGGCGATCGCGCGGGCAAACCAAGAGACCCAGTACTTC. Its protein is CASSPAIARANQETQYF.

V usage is TRBV7-2 and J usage is TRBJ2-1; maybe TRBD2 (5 bases). Germline loops: CDR1 SGHTA, CDR2 FQGNSA. The V end was cut by 5 bases, the J end by 2 bases, with 13 bases between. CDR3 length: 15 residues. The CDR3 spells CASSPEGSTYNEQFF. The DNA of the CDR3 is TGTGCCAGCAGCCCAGAGGGTAGCACCTACAATGAGCAGTTCTTC. The full variable domain, rest sourced from reference TRBV7-2 and TRBJ2-1, is GAGVSQSPSNKVTEKGKDVELRCDPISGHTALYWYRQSLGQGLEFLIYFQGNSAPDKSGLPSDRFSAERTGGSVSTLTIQRTQQEDSAVYLCASSPEGSTYNEQFFGPGTRLTVL.

This clone appeared a single time. This chain connects TRBV18 to TRBJ2-1; 13 bases are shared with TRBD2. CDR1 is KGHSH, CDR2 LQKENI, per germline. V gave up 3 bases and J gave up 8 bases; unmatched junction bases: 7. This CDR3 spans 16 amino acids. For the CDR3, the DNA is TGTGCCAGCTCACCGTCCGGGACTAGCGGGAACCATGAGCAGTTCTTC. It encodes CASSPSGTSGNHEQFF.

The chain combines TRBV18 with TRBJ2-3; D is unclear. Germline CDR1 is KGHSH and CDR2 is LQKENI. The CDR3 contains 12 residues. The V end lost 2 bases, the J end lost 5 bases, and 5 bases lay between the germline ends. The CDR3 protein is CASSPVQDTQYF. The CDR3 DNA is TGTGCCAGCTCACCAGTTCAAGATACGCAGTATTTT. Looking up the rest from reference TRBV18 and TRBJ2-3 gives the full variable domain: NAGVMQNPRHLVRRRGQEARLRCSPMKGHSHVYWYRQLPEEGLKFMVYLQKENIIDESGMPKERFSAEFPKEGPSILRIQQVVRGDSAAYFCASSPVQDTQYFGPGTRLTVL.

In DNA, the CDR3 is TGTGCCAGCAGCTTACACAGGGCGAACACCGGGGAGCTGTTTTTT. This gives the protein CASSLHRANTGELFF. The J gene is TRBJ2-2, the V gene TRBV7-3; the D gene is possibly TRBD1 (6 bases). CDR3 size: 15 residues. V gave up 2 bases and J gave up 0 bases, with 7 bases separating them. CDR1 and CDR2 from the germline V gene are SGHTA and FQGTGA.

This chain uses TRBV18 with TRBJ2-1; 7 bases are a match to TRBD2. J gave up 6 bases and V 0 bases, and 8 bases lay outside the gene matches. Germline V gives CDR1 KGHSH, CDR2 LQKENI. The CDR3 totals 16 residues. CDR3 DNA: TGTGCCAGCTCACCACCTTCCAGCGGGGCCCCCAATGAGCAGTTCTTC. Amino acids: CASSPPSSGAPNEQFF. The full variable domain, completed using reference TRBV18 and TRBJ2-1, is NAGVMQNPRHLVRRRGQEARLRCSPMKGHSHVYWYRQLPEEGLKFMVYLQKENIIDESGMPKERFSAEFPKEGPSILRIQQVVRGDSAAYFCASSPPSSGAPNEQFFGPGTRLTVL.

The V gene is TRBV14, the J gene TRBJ2-7; 10 nucleotides match TRBD1. J was trimmed by 1 base and V by 5 bases; bases with no gene match: 23. The CDR3 spans 21 residues. Per germline, CDR1 SGHDN and CDR2 FVKESK. In DNA, the CDR3 is TGTGCCAGCAGCTCTCACCGTATCGCCCGGGACAGGGGAACGCTATCCTACGAGCAGTACTTC. Encoded protein: CASSSHRIARDRGTLSYEQYF. Variable domain in full (rest from reference TRBV14 and TRBJ2-7): EAGVTQFPSHSVIEKGQTVTLRCDPISGHDNLYWYRRVMGKEIKFLLHFVKESKQDESGMPNNRFLAERTGGTYSTLKVQPAELEDSGVYFCASSSHRIARDRGTLSYEQYFGPGTRLTVT.

A few counts support this clone. V usage is TRBV13 and J usage is TRBJ2-2; D possibly corresponds to TRBD2 (6 bases). Trimming removed 5 bases at V and 3 bases at J, with 16 bases between. Germline V gives CDR1 PRHDT, CDR2 FYEKMQ (reference sequence). CDR3 length: 16 residues. CDR3 in amino acids: CASSPTLGGYTGELFF. CDR3 coding DNA: TGTGCCAGCAGCCCCACCCTTGGGGGGTACACCGGGGAGCTGTTTTTT.

Only a few counts were recorded for this clone. The gene calls are TRBV10-3 and TRBJ1-2; 9 positions match TRBD1. Per the germline V gene, CDR1 is ENHRY and CDR2 is SYGVKD. Trimming cost V 10 bases and J 2 bases; bases outside gene matches: 8. The CDR3 runs 14 residues. In DNA form, the CDR3 reads TGTGCCACCCTGGACAGGGGCGAGAACTATGGCTACACCTTC. Amino acids: CATLDRGENYGYTF.

J is TRBJ1-5 and V is TRBV5-6; perhaps TRBD1 as D (5 bases). The CDR3 runs to 17 residues. The germline V gene encodes CDR1 SGHDT and CDR2 YYEEEE. The V end was cut by 1 base, the J end by 0 bases, with 14 bases between. The DNA for the CDR3 is TGTGCCAGCAGCTTGAGGGGTTCCAGCTATAGCAATCAGCCCCAGCATTTT. Amino acids: CASSLRGSSYSNQPQHF.

The chain combines TRBV6-1 with TRBJ2-2, with 8 bases identical to TRBD1. The CDR3 runs to 15 residues. Germline V gene sequence: CDR1 MNHNS, CDR2 SASEGT. Germline trimming cut 6 bases from V and 3 bases from J; bases unmatched to any gene: 6. The CDR3 here is CASRVGTGDTGELFF. DNA of the CDR3: TGTGCCAGCAGGGTTGGGACAGGAGACACCGGGGAGCTGTTTTTT.

The chain links TRBV7-9 to TRBJ1-1, with 8 bases matching TRBD1. Per the germline V gene, CDR1 is SEHNR and CDR2 is FQNEAQ (reference sequence). V was clipped by 1 base and J by 0 bases; unmatched bases: 10. CDR3 size: 18 residues. CDR3 protein: CASSLDRTGYGLNTEAFF. The CDR3 nucleotides read TGTGCCAGCAGCTTAGACAGGACAGGGTATGGGCTGAACACTGAAGCTTTCTTT.

A few counts support this clone. V usage is TRBV10-3 and J usage is TRBJ2-3; TRBD2 matches 10 bases. V dropped 5 bases and J dropped 3; count of bases not matched to a gene: 2. Germline lookup yields CDR1 ENHRY and CDR2 SYGVKD. The CDR3 has 14 amino acids. CDR3 protein: CAISSGGATDTQYF. CDR3 in DNA: TGTGCCATCAGTAGCGGGGGGGCAACAGATACGCAGTATTTT.

The table lists this clone with a count of one. The chain is built from TRBV5-1 and TRBJ2-6; 8 bases are shared with TRBD1. The CDR3 is 16 amino acids. Germline assignment: CDR1 SGHRS and CDR2 YFSETQ. With 7 bases clipped from V and 0 bases from J, the junction kept 6 bases outside the gene matches. CDR3 region: CASDFDRGSGANVLTF. In nucleotides, the CDR3 is TGCGCCAGCGACTTTGACAGGGGCTCTGGGGCCAACGTCCTGACTTTC. Complete variable domain (other parts from reference TRBV5-1 and TRBJ2-6): KAGVTQTPRYLIKTRGQQVTLSCSPISGHRSVSWYQQTPGQGLQFLFEYFSETQRNKGNFPGRFSGRQFSNSRSEMNVSTLELGDSALYLCASDFDRGSGANVLTFGAGSRLTVL.

The chain carries TRBV28 and TRBJ2-7, with D possibly TRBD2 on 5 matching bases. Trimming shortened V by 5 bases and J by 4 bases, and 12 bases separated the two germline ends. The CDR3 totals 13 residues. Germline CDR1 is MDHEN and CDR2 is SYDVKM. The CDR3 sequence is CASSAGLEYEQYF. The CDR3 region has the DNA TGTGCCAGCAGTGCCGGACTTGAATACGAGCAGTACTTC.

This clone was seen a single time. V gene TRBV11-2 combines with J gene TRBJ2-7; 11 bases map to TRBD2. CDR1 is SGHAT and CDR2 is FQNNGV in the germline V gene. CDR3 size: 13 residues. The ends lost 1 base at V and 13 bases at J; junction bases unmatched: 6. The CDR3 loop is CASSLGRLAGYYF. CDR3 in DNA: TGTGCCAGCAGCTTAGGCCGACTAGCGGGGTATTACTTC.

The V and J genes are TRBV9 and TRBJ2-3; D is perhaps TRBD2 (6 bases). Per the germline V gene, CDR1 is SGDLS and CDR2 is YYNGEE. The CDR3 has 16 residues. V was clipped by 3 bases and J by 0 bases, with 14 bases between them. The CDR3 here is CASSGKAGPSTDTQYF. In nucleotides, the CDR3 is TGTGCCAGCAGCGGAAAAGCGGGTCCTAGCACAGATACGCAGTATTTT.

The chain recombines TRBV6-1 with TRBJ2-3, with D possibly being TRBD2 (5 bases). V shed 4 bases and J shed 2 bases, with 10 bases lying between them. Germline assignment: CDR1 MNHNS and CDR2 SASEGT. This CDR3 has 14 amino acids. The CDR3 protein is CASSGGGYTDTQYF. In nucleotides, the CDR3 is TGTGCCAGCAGTGGTGGCGGGTACACAGATACGCAGTATTTT.

This clone was detected a few times. The chain carries TRBV28 and TRBJ2-7; 8 positions agree with TRBD1. CDR1 and CDR2 (germline): MDHEN, SYDVKM. CDR3 length: 14 residues. V was clipped by 7 bases and J by 3 bases; unmatched bases: 8. The CDR3 reads CASNSGQGFYEQYF. CDR3 DNA: TGTGCCAGCAACAGCGGACAGGGTTTCTACGAGCAGTACTTC.

The rearrangement uses TRBV28 and TRBJ2-1; possibly TRBD1 for D (5 bases). This CDR3 contains 15 residues. CDR1 and CDR2 (germline): MDHEN, SYDVKM. V shed 3 bases and J shed 4 bases, with 13 bases lying between them. The CDR3 sequence: CASSLADPGYNEQFF. As DNA, the CDR3 is TGTGCCAGCAGTTTGGCGGATCCAGGGTACAATGAGCAGTTCTTC.

V and J are TRBV4-1 and TRBJ1-1; the D is unclear. The CDR3 covers 14 residues. V was clipped by 1 base and J by 0 bases, with 6 bases between them. From germline, CDR1 is MGHRA and CDR2 YSYEKL. The CDR3 DNA is TGCGCCAGCAGCCAAGCTGTCCTGAACACTGAAGCTTTCTTT. Translated: CASSQAVLNTEAFF.

V gene TRBV2 combines with J gene TRBJ1-2; D is undetermined. Trimming removed 6 bases at V and 1 base at J, with 9 bases between. Per the germline V gene, CDR1 is SNHLY and CDR2 is FYNNEI. The CDR3 extends over 13 amino acids. CDR3 bases: TGTGCCAGCAGAGACACAGTTAACTATGGCTACACCTTC. Protein product: CASRDTVNYGYTF.

V gene TRBV19 combines with J gene TRBJ1-4, with D hard to call. Looked up from germline, CDR1 is LNHDA and CDR2 is SQIVND (reference sequence). This CDR3 has 13 amino acids. The V and J ends lost 5 bases and 9 bases respectively, with 13 bases between them. CDR3 region: CASSVAGWKKLFF. For the CDR3, the DNA is TGTGCCAGTAGTGTGGCAGGTTGGAAAAAACTGTTTTTT.

The chain joins TRBV5-8 to TRBJ2-7; TRBD1 agrees at 7 bases. After removal of 4 bases from V and 2 bases from J, the junction contained 3 bases not matched to a gene. This CDR3 comprises 13 residues. CDR1 SGHTS and CDR2 YDEGEE come from the germline V gene. The CDR3 protein is CASSRTGAYEQYF. In nucleotides, the CDR3 is TGTGCCAGCAGCCGGACAGGCGCCTACGAGCAGTACTTC.